This TCR beta chain was identified during a study of early T cells in non-severe SARS-CoV-2 infection. Individually, cDNA molecules had unique molecular identifiers attached to them. TCRdb used MiXCR to reprocess the 5' RACE reads, holding one entry per CDR3 protein. The sample lists around 50,000 distinct CDR3 sequences, roughly 5.9% occurring once. This clonotype has at least ten counts. The sequence was obtained from an adult who was a healthcare worker with PCR-confirmed SARS-CoV-2 infection or an uninfected control (not recorded which). The sample consisted of whole blood.

CDR3 nucleotides: TGCGCCAGCAGCGGCTCGCGGGGGGGTGCAGATACGCAGTATTTT. Its translation is CASSGSRGGADTQYF. This chain connects TRBV5-1 to TRBJ2-3; 9 bases match TRBD2. Per the germline V gene, CDR1 is SGHRS and CDR2 is YFSETQ. Trimming removed 4 bases from V and 4 bases from J; junction bases left unmatched: 7. This CDR3 region has 15 residues.